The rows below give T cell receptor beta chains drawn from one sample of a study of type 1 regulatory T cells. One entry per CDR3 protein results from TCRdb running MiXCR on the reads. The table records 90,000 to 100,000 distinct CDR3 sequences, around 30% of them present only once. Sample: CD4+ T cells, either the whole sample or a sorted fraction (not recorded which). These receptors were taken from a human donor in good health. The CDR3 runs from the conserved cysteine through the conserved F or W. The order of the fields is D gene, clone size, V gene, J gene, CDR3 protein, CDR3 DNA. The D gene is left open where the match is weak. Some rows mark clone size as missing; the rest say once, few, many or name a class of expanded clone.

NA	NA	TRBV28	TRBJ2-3	CASSLRESIDTQYF	TGTGCCAGCAGCCTCCGGGAGTCGATAGATACGCAGTATTTT
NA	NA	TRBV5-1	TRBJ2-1	CASSEDGAWQFF	TGCGCCAGCAGCGAGGACGGAGCATGGCAGTTCTTC
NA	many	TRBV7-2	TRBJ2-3	CASSLESDTQYF	TGTGCCAGCAGCTTAGAGTCAGATACGCAGTATTTT
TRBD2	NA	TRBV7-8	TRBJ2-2	CASSLVVVSGRNAGELFF	TGTGCCAGCAGCTTAGTAGTGGTTAGCGGGAGAAACGCCGGGGAGCTGTTTTTC
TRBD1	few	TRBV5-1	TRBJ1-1	CASSPATGMNTEAFF	TGCGCCAGCAGCCCCGCGACAGGGATGAACACTGAAGCTTTCTTT
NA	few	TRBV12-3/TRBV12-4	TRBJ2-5	CASRPGPQETQYF	TGTGCCAGCAGACCGGGACCCCAAGAGACCCAGTACTTC
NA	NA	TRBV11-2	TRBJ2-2	CASSGARGRRELFF	TGTGCCAGCAGTGGTGCGAGGGGTCGCCGGGAGCTGTTTTTT
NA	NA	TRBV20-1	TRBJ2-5	CSADSTGGETQYF	TGCAGTGCTGACTCCACAGGAGGGGAGACCCAGTACTTC
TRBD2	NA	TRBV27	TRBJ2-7	CASRSGRDYEQHF	TGTGCCAGCCGGAGCGGGAGGGACTACGAGCAGCACTTC
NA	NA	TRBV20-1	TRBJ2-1	CSAREGYPWSGNEQFF	TGCAGTGCTAGGGAGGGGTACCCCTGGAGTGGCAATGAGCAGTTCTTC
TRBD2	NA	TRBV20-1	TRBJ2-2	CSARAGSGSRAGELFF	TGCAGTGCTAGAGCCGGTAGCGGGAGTAGGGCCGGGGAGCTGTTTTTT
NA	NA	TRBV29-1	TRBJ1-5	CSVRTGNQPQHF	TGCAGCGTCCGAACTGGGAATCAGCCCCAGCATTTT
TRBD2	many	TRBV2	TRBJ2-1	CASSEIGGSRYEQFF	TGTGCCAGCAGTGAAATTGGCGGGAGTAGGTATGAGCAGTTCTTC
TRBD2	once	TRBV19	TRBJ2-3	CASSPGLATDTQYF	TGTGCCAGTAGTCCGGGACTAGCTACAGATACGCAGTATTTT
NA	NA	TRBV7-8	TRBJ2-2	CASRFVGGELFF	TGTGCCAGCCGATTCGTAGGCGGGGAGCTGTTTTTT
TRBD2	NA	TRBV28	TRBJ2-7	CASSGTSGSYYEQYF	TGTGCCAGCAGTGGGACTAGCGGGAGCTACTACGAGCAGTACTTC
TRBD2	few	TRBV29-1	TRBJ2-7	CSVSGSSYEQYF	TGCAGCGTTAGCGGGAGTTCCTACGAGCAGTACTTC
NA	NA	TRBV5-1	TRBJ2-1	CASSPSSGANLQFF	TGCGCCAGCAGCCCGTCTTCGGGGGCCAATCTGCAGTTCTTC
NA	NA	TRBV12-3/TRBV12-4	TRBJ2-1	CASSFRGSSGTFPNEQFF	TGTGCCAGCAGTTTCCGGGGGTCTTCCGGGACTTTCCCAAATGAGCAGTTCTTC
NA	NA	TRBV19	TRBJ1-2	CASIDSNYGYTF	TGTGCCAGTATAGACAGTAACTATGGCTACACCTTC
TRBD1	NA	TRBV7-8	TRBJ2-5	CASSLDRDRESETQYF	TGTGCCAGCAGCTTAGACCGGGACAGGGAATCGGAGACCCAGTACTTC
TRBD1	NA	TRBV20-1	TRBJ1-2	CSATTGQGGDYGYTF	TGCAGTGCCACCACCGGACAGGGAGGCGACTATGGCTACACCTTC
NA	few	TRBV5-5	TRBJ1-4	CASSQGPTEKLFF	TGTGCCAGCAGCCAGGGGCCTACCGAAAAACTGTTTTTT
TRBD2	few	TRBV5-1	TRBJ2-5	CASSVGLAGVDRETQYF	TGCGCCAGCAGCGTGGGACTAGCGGGAGTGGATCGAGAGACCCAGTACTTC
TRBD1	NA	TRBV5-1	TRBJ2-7	CASSLTGGRYEQYF	TGCGCCAGCAGCTTGACAGGGGGGCGATACGAGCAGTACTTC
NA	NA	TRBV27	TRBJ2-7	CASSTDGSWEQYF	TGTGCCAGCAGTACGGACGGGAGTTGGGAGCAGTACTTC
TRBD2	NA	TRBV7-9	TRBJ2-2	CASSPLASTADTGELFF	TGTGCCAGCAGCCCACTAGCGTCCACGGCGGACACCGGGGAGCTGTTTTTT
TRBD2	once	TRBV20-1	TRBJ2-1	CSARVELRLAGYNEQFF	TGCAGTGCTAGAGTAGAGTTGAGACTAGCGGGGTACAATGAGCAGTTCTTC
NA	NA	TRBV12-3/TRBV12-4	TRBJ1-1	CASRIFLGTEAFF	TGTGCCAGCAGGATTTTCCTTGGCACTGAAGCTTTCTTT
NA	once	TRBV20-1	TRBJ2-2	CSAPQVSGELFF	TGCAGTGCCCCCCAAGTTTCCGGGGAGCTGTTTTTT
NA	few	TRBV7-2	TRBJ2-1	CASSLQRNEQFF	TGTGCCAGCAGCTTACAGCGAAATGAGCAGTTCTTC
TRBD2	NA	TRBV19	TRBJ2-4	CATRGGGGGHIQYF	TGTGCCACGCGCGGAGGCGGGGGAGGCCACATTCAGTACTTC
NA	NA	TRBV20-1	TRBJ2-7	CSARGVSVSSYEQYF	TGCAGTGCTAGAGGGGTTAGCGTAAGCTCCTACGAGCAGTACTTC
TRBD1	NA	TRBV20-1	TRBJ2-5	CSAFTGEETQYF	TGCAGTGCGTTCACAGGGGAAGAGACCCAGTACTTC
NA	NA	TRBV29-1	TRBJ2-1	CSVVPDDDEQFF	TGCAGCGTTGTTCCCGATGACGATGAGCAGTTCTTC
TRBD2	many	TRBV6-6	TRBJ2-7	CASSSTSGSTYEQYF	TGTGCCAGCAGTTCCACTAGCGGGAGTACCTACGAGCAGTACTTC
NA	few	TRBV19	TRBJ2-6	CASSRDSSSGANVLTF	TGTGCCAGTAGTAGGGACTCCAGCTCTGGGGCCAACGTCCTGACTTTC
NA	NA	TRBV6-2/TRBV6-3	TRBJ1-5	CASSLGDNQPQHF	TGTGCCAGCAGTTTAGGTGATAATCAGCCCCAGCATTTT
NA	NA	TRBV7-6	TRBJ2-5	CASSFRFSRGGTQETQYF	TGTGCCAGCAGCTTTAGATTCAGCCGGGGAGGAACCCAAGAGACCCAGTACTTC
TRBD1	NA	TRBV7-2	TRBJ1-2	CTSSLDNRGYYGYTF	TGTACCAGCAGCTTAGATAACAGGGGTTATTATGGCTACACCTTC
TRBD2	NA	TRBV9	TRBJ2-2	CASSVALAGTSGELFF	TGTGCCAGCAGCGTGGCCTTAGCGGGAACATCGGGGGAGCTGTTTTTT
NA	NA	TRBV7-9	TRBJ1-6	CASQRGGSYNSPLHF	TGTGCCAGCCAGCGGGGGGGCTCCTATAATTCACCCCTCCACTTT
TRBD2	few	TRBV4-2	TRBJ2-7	CASSQAGTSSRSSYEQYF	TGTGCCAGCAGCCAGGCAGGGACTAGCAGCCGGAGCTCCTACGAGCAGTACTTC
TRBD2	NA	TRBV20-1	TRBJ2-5	CSARDSREGTQYF	TGCAGTGCTAGAGATAGTAGGGAGGGAACCCAGTACTTC
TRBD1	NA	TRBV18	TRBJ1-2	CASSPPGTGLGYGYTF	TGTGCCAGCTCACCACCCGGGACAGGGCTCGGCTATGGCTACACCTTC
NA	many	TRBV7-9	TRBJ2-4	CASSLGQGKNIQYF	TGTGCCAGCAGCTTGGGACAAGGAAAAAACATTCAGTACTTC
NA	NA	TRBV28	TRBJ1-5	CASSRDTFSNQPQHF	TGTGCCAGCAGTCGGGACACCTTTAGCAATCAGCCCCAGCATTTT
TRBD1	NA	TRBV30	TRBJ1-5	CAYQGGSNQPQHF	TGTGCCTACCAGGGGGGGAGCAATCAGCCCCAGCATTTT